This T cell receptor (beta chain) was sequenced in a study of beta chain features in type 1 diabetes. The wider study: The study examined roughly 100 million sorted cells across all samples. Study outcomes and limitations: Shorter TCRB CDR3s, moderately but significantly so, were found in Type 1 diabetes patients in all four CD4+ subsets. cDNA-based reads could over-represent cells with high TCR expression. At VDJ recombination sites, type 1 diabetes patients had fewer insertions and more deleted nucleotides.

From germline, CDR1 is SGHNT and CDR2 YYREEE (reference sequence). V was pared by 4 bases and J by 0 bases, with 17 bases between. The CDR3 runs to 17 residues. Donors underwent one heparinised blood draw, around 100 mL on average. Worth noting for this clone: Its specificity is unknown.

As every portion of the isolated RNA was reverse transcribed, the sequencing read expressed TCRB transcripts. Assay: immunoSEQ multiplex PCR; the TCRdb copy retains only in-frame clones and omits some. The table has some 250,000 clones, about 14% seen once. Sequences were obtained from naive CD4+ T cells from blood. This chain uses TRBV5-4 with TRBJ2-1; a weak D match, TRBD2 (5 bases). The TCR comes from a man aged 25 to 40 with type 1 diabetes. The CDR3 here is CASSPPSGLSSYNEQFF. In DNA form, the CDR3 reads TGTGCCAGCAGCCCCCCGTCCGGACTGAGCTCCTACAATGAGCAGTTCTTC.